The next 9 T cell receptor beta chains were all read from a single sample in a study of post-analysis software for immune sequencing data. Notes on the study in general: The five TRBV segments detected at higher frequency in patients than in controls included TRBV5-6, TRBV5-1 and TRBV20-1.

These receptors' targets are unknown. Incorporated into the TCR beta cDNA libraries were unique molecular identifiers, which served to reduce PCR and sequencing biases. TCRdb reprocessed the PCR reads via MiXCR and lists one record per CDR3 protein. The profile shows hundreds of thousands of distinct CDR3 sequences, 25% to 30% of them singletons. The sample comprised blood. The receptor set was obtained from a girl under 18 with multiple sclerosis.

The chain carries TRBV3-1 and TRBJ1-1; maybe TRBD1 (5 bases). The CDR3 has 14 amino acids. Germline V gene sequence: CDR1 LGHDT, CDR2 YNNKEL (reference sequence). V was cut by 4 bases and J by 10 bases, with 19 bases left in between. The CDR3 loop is CASSPQGASNGAFF. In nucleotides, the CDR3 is TGTGCCAGCAGCCCCCAAGGGGCCTCAAACGGAGCTTTCTTT.

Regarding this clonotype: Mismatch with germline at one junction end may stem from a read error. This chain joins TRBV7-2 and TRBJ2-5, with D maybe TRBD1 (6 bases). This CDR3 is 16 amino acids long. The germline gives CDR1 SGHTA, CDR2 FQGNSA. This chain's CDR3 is CASSLMIQGYVKTHYF. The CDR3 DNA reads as TGTGCCAGCAGCTTGATGATCCAGGGGTATGTGAAGACCCACTACTTC.

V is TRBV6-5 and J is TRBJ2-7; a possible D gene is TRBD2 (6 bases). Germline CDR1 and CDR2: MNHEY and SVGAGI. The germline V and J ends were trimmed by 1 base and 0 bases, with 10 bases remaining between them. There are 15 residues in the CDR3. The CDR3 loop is CASSYFAGPSYEQYF. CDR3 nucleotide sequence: TGTGCCAGCAGTTACTTTGCGGGACCCTCCTACGAGCAGTACTTC.

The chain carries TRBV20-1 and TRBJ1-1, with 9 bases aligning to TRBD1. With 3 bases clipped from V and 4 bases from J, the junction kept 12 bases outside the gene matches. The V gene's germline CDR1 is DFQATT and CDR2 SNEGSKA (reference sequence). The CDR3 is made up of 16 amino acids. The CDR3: CSASLTGTGKLTEAFF. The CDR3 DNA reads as TGCAGTGCTAGCCTTACCGGGACAGGGAAACTCACTGAAGCTTTCTTT.

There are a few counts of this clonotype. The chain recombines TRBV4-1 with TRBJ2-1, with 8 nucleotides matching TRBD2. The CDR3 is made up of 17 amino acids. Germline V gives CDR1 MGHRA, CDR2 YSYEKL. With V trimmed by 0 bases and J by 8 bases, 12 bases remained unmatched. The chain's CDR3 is CASSQELAGSIADEQFF. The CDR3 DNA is TGCGCCAGCAGCCAAGAGTTAGCGGGGTCGATCGCCGATGAGCAGTTCTTC.

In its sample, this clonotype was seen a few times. CDR3 amino acids: CASSSQPSLNTGELFF. The DNA of the CDR3 is TGTGCCAGCAGCTCGCAACCCAGCCTGAACACCGGGGAGCTGTTTTTT. V gene TRBV5-6 combines with J gene TRBJ2-2; D remains ambiguous. CDR1 is SGHDT and CDR2 is YYEEEE in the germline V gene. The CDR3 runs 16 residues. V was shortened by 3 bases and J by 1 base, with 13 bases between the two germline ends.

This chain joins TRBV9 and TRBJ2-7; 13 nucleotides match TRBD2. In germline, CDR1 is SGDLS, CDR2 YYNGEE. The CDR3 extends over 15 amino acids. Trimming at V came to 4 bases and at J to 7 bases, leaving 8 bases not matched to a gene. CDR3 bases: TGTGCCAGCAGCTCCGGACTAGCGGGAGCGCGAGAGCAGTACTTC. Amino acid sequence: CASSSGLAGAREQYF.

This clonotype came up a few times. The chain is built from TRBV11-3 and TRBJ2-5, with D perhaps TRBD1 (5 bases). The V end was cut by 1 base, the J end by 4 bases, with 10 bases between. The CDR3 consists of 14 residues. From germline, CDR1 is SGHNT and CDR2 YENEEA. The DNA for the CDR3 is TGTGCCAGCAGCTTAGGGGGCCCCCCAGAGACCCAGTACTTC. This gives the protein CASSLGGPPETQYF.

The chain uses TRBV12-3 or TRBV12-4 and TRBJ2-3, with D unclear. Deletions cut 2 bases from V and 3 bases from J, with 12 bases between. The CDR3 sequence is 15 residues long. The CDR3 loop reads CASSLIGLETDTQYF. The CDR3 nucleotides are TGTGCCAGCAGTTTAATAGGGTTGGAGACAGATACGCAGTATTTT.